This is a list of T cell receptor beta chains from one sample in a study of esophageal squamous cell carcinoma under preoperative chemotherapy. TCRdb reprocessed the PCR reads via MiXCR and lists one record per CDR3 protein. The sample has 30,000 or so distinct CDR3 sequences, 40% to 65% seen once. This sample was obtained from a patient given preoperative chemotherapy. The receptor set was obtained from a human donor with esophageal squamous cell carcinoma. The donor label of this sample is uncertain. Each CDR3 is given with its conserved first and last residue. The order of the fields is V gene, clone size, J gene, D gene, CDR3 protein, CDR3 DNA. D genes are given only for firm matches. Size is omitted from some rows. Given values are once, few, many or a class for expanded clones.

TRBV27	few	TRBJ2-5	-	CASSFRMRGPKETQYF	TGTGCCAGCAGTTTCCGGATGCGGGGACCCAAAGAGACCCAGTACTTC
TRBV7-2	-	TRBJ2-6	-	CASSRTVGANVLTF	TGTGCCAGCAGCCGGACAGTTGGGGCCAACGTCCTGACTTTC
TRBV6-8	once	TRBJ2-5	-	CASTGAPGANDLYF	TGTGCCAGCACAGGGGCGCCGGGGGCCAACGACCTGTACTTC
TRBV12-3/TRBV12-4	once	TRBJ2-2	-	CASSLASLLGGANTGALFF	TGTGCCAGCAGTTTAGCGTCCCTTCTCGGGGGTGCGAACACAGGGGCGCTGTTTTTT
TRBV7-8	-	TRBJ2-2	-	CAISRLEAVSTGTQFF	TGTGCCATCAGCCGCCTCGAGGCGGTGAGCACCGGGACGCAGTTTTTT
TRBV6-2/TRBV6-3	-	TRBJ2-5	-	CASRVGLRAKDIQYF	TGTGCCAGCAGGGTCGGGCTGAGAGCAAAAGATATTCAGTATTTC
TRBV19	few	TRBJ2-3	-	CASRLLDTQYF	TGTGCCAGTAGGCTTTTGGATACGCAGTATTTT
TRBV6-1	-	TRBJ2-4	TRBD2	CASLDRGGSWTKNIQYF	TGTGCCAGCCTGGATCGGGGGGGCAGCTGGACCAAAAACATTCAGTACTTC
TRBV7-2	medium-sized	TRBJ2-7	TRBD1	CASSLYGQGGSPYEQYF	TGTGCCAGCAGCCTCTACGGACAGGGGGGGTCCCCCTACGAGCAGTACTTC
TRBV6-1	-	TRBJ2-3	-	CGSRRGRADNTQYF	TGTGGCAGCAGGCGGGGACGAGCCGACAACACGCAGTATTTC
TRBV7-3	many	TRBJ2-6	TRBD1	CASSLKQGGPAGANVLTF	TGTGCCAGCAGCTTAAAACAGGGGGGCCCCGCTGGGGCCAACGTCCTGACTTTC
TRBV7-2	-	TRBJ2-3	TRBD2	CASSVRLASASTDTQYF	TGTGCCAGCAGCGTAAGACTAGCGAGTGCGAGCACAGATACGCAGTATTTT
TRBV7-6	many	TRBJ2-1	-	CASSLPGGEQFF	TGTGCCAGCAGCCTCCCCGGGGGAGAGCAGTTCTTC
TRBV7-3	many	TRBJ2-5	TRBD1	CASSLSSRTGQETQYF	TGTGCCAGCAGCTTATCTTCCCGGACAGGGCAAGAGACCCAGTACTTC
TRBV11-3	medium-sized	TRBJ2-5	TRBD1	CASSLGQGAHQETQYF	TGTGCCAGCAGCTTAGGACAGGGGGCGCACCAAGAGACCCAGTACTTC
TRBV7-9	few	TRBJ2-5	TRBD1	CASSSGTGGQYF	TGTGCCAGCAGCTCCGGGACAGGGGGGCAGTACTTC
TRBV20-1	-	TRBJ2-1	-	CSARPLDLRGPNEQFF	TGCAGTGCTAGACCGCTTGACTTGCGGGGCCCCAATGAGCAGTTCTTC
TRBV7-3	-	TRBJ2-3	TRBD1	CASSLSPEGVDTGAQYF	TGTGCCAGCAGCTTAAGTCCCGAGGGTGTGGACACAGGGGCGCAGTATTTT
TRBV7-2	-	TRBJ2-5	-	CASSSGTGGRGAETQYF	TGTGCCAGCAGCTCGGGGACCGGGGGCCGTGGCGCAGAGACCCAGTACTTC
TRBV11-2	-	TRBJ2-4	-	CASSFWGGGAKNMQYF	-
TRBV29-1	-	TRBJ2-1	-	CSVEDPTTHNEQFF	TGCAGCGTTGAAGATCCCACTACCCACAATGAGCAGTTCTTC
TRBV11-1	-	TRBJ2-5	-	CASSPLGPGGETQYF	TGTGCCAGCAGCCCCCTAGGGCCCGGCGGGGAGACCCAGTACTTC
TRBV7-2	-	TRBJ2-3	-	CASSTKWAEDIQYF	TGTGCCAGCAGTACAAAGTGGGCCGAAGACATTCAGTATTTT
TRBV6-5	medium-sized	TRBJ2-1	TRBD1	CASSWEGGPLAVVVHNEQFF	TGTGCCAGCAGTTGGGAAGGGGGCCCTCTAGCAGTTGTGGTACACAATGAGCAGTTCTTC
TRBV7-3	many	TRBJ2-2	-	CASSSGHNTGELFF	TGTGCCAGCAGCTCGGGACATAACACCGGGGAGCTGTTTTTT
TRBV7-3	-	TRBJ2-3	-	CASSGYSQDTQYF	TGTGCCAGCAGCGGTTATAGCCAAGATACGCAGTATTTT
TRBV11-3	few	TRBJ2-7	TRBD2	CASSSPPGLAGSRVDEQYF	TGTGCCAGCAGCTCCCCCCCCGGGCTAGCGGGATCGAGAGTAGACGAGCAGTACTTC
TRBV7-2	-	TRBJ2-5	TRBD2	CASSSGRGAPRDAQSF	TGTGCCAGCAGCTCTGGGCGGGGGGCCCCTCGGGACGCCCAGTCCTTC
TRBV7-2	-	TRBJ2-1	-	CASSLGREPKTQFF	TGTGCCAGCAGCTTAGGACGGGAGCCGAAGACCCAGTTCTTC
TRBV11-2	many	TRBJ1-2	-	CASSTDTFYGYTF	TGTGCCAGCAGCACGGACACTTTCTATGGCTACACCTTC
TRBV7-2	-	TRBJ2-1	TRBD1	CASSLGGRLSYNEQFF	TGTGCCAGCAGCCTAGGGGGCCGTCTCTCCTACAATGAGCAGTTCTTC
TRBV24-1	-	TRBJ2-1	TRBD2	CATSEPLAGAKGEQFF	TGTGCCACCAGTGAGCCTCTAGCGGGGGCCAAGGGGGAGCAGTTCTTC
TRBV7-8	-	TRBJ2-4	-	CASSNLARGPKNMQYF	TGTGCCAGCAGCAACCTAGCGCGGGGGCCCAAAAACATGCAGTATTTC
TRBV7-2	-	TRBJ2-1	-	CASSFREVSYEQFF	TGTGCCAGCAGCTTTCGGGAAGTCTCCTACGAGCAGTTCTTC
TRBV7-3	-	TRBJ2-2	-	CASGLGPAAADTGELFF	TGTGCCAGCGGCTTGGGCCCCGCGGCTGCGGACACCGGGGAGCTGTTTTTT
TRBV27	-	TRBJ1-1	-	CASSFAPEATEAFF	TGTGCCAGCAGTTTCGCCCCAGAGGCCACTGAAGCTTTCTTT
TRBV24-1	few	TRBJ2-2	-	CATSEWDTGELFF	TGTGCCACCAGTGAATGGGACACCGGGGAGCTGTTTTTT
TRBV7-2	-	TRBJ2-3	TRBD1	CASSLGGRHQETQYF	TGTGCCAGCAGCCTAGGGGGCCGACACCAAGAGACGCAGTACTTT